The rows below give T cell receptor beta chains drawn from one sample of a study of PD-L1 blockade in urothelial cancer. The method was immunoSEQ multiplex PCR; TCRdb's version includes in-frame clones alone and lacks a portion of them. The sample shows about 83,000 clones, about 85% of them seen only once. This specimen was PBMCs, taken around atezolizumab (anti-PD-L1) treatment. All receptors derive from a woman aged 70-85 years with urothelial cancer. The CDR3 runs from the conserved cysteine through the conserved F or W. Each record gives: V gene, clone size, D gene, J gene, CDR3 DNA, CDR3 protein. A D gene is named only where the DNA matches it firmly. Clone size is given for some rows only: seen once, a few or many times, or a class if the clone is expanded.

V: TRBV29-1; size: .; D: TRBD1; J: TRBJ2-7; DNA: TGCAGCGTGGAAGAGGGGACAGACGAGCAGTACTTC; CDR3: CSVEEGTDEQYF
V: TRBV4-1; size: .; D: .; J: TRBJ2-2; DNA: TGCGCCAGCAGCCCCTACAGGGTCACCGGGGAGCTGTTTTTT; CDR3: CASSPYRVTGELFF
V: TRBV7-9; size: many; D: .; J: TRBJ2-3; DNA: TGTGCCAGCAGCTTAGGTTTGCAGGGTGCAGATACGCAGTATTTT; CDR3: CASSLGLQGADTQYF
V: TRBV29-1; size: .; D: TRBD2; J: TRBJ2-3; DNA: TGCAGCGTTGTCCTAGCGGGTTTGGTAGATACGCAGTATTTT; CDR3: CSVVLAGLVDTQYF
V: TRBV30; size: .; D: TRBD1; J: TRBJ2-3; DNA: TGTGCCTGGAGCGCAACAGGGGGCGGGTCAGATACGCAGTATTTT; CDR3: CAWSATGGGSDTQYF
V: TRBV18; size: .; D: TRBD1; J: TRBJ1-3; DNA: TGTGCCAGCTCACCACGGGACAGGGACAGGTCTGGAAACACCATATATTTT; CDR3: CASSPRDRDRSGNTIYF
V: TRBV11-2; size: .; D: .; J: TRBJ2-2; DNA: TGTGCCAGCAGCCGACAGGCGTACACCGGGGAGCTGTTTTTT; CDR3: CASSRQAYTGELFF
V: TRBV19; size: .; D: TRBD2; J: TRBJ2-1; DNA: TGTGCCAGTAGTATAGGGACTAGCGGGGGAGTATACAATGAGCAGTTCTTC; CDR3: CASSIGTSGGVYNEQFF
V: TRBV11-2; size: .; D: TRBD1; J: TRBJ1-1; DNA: TGTGCCAGCAGCTTAGCGGACAGGAATGCTTTCTTT; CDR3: CASSLADRNAFF
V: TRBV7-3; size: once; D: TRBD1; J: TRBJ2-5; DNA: TGTGCCAGCAGCCCCGGGACAGGGTCAGAGACCCAGTACTTC; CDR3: CASSPGTGSETQYF
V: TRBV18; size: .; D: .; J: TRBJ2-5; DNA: TGTGCCAGCTCACCGGAGCAAGAGACCCAGTACTTC; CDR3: CASSPEQETQYF
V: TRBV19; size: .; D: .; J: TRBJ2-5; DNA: TGTGCCAGTAGCTGGGGCAGGGAGACCCAGTACTTC; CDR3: CASSWGRETQYF
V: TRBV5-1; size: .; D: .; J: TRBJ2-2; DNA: TGCGCCAGCAGCTTGGTGGCTAGCAGAAACACCGGGGAGCTGTTTTTT; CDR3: CASSLVASRNTGELFF
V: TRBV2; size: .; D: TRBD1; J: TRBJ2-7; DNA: TGTGCCAGCAGTGAGGGGCAGGGGGCCGCCTACGAGCAGTACTTC; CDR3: CASSEGQGAAYEQYF
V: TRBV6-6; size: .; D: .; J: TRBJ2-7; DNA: TGTGCCAGCAGTTACATGCAGCCACAGATTTACGAGCAGTACTTC; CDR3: CASSYMQPQIYEQYF
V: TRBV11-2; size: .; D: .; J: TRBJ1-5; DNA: TGTGCCAGCAGCTTTGGACGGGACAATCAGCCCCAGCATTTT; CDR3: CASSFGRDNQPQHF
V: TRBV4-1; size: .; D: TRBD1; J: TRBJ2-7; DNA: TGCGCCAGCAGCCAAGACTTCCCCGGGACAGGGGGAAGCGAGCAGTACTTC; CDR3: CASSQDFPGTGGSEQYF
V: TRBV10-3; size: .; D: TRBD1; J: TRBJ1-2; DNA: TGTGCCATCAGGGACAGGGAAGTTGATGGCTACACCTTC; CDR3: CAIRDREVDGYTF
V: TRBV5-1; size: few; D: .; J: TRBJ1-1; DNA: TGCGCCAGCAGCTTGCAGGGCATCCTGGGCACTGAAGCTTTCTTT; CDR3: CASSLQGILGTEAFF
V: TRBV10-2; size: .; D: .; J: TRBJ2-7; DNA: TGCGCCAGCAGTGAGCAGGGGGGCAACGAGCAGTACTTC; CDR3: CASSEQGGNEQYF
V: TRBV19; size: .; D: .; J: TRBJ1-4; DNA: TGTGCCAGTAGTCAGGGGCCGGTATTGTTCGAAAAACTGTTTTTT; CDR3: CASSQGPVLFEKLFF
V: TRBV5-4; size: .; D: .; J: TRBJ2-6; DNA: TGTGCCAGCAGCTTGTACGGAGACTCTGGGGCCAACGTCCTGACTTTC; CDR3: CASSLYGDSGANVLTF
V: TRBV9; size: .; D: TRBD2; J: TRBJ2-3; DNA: TGTGCCAGCAGCGTTTCTAGCGGGAGGAGCACAGATACGCAGTATTTT; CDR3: CASSVSSGRSTDTQYF
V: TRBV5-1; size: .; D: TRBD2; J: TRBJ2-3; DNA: TGCGCCAGCAGCTTCTGGTCTAGCGGGGGGTCCACAGATACGCAGTATTTT; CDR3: CASSFWSSGGSTDTQYF
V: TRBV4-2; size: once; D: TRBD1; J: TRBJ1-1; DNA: TGTGCCTCCTCCCGGGGACAGGGGGGAATAAACACTGAAGCTTTCTTT; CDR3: CASSRGQGGINTEAFF
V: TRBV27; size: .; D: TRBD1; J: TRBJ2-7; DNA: TGTGCCAGCAGATCAGGGACAGGGGGACACGAGCAGTACTTC; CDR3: CASRSGTGGHEQYF
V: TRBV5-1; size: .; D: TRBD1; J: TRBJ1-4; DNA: TGCGCCAGCACCTTTGGGACAGCGAATGAAAAACTGTTTTTT; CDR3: CASTFGTANEKLFF
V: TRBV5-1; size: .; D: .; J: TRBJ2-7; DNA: TGCGCCAGCAGCTTGGGGATAGGAAGGGCGGGTTACGAGCAGTACTTC; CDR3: CASSLGIGRAGYEQYF
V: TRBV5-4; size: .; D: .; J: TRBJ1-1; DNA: TGTGCCAGCAGCACACCTCAGGGACAGAACACTGAAGCTTTCTTT; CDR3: CASSTPQGQNTEAFF
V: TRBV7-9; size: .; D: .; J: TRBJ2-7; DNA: TGTGCCAGCAGCCTAGCATCGACACCAAACCCCTACGAGCAGTACTTC; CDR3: CASSLASTPNPYEQYF
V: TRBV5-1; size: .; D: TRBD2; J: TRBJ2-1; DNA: TGCGCCAGCAGCGGAGGACTAGCGGCCCACAATGAGCAGTTCTTC; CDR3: CASSGGLAAHNEQFF
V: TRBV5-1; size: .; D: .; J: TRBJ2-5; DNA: TGCGCCAGCAGTCTCCAGGGTGGCCAAGAGACCCAGTACTTC; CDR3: CASSLQGGQETQYF
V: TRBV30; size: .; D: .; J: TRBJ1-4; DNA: TGTGCCTGGAGTGTGAGGACTAATGAAAAACTGTTTTTT; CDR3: CAWSVRTNEKLFF
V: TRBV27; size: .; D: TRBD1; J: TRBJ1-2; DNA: TGTGCCAGCAGTCAGGCGGACAGGATGTACTATGGCTACACCTTC; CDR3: CASSQADRMYYGYTF
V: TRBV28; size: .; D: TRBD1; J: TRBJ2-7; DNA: TGTGCCAGCAGCCGGGGGCAGGGACAGGGCGAGCAGTACTTC; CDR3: CASSRGQGQGEQYF
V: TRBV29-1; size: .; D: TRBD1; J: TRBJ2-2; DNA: TGCAGCGTAAAGGTGAACAGGGGGACCGGGGAGCTGTTTTTT; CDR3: CSVKVNRGTGELFF
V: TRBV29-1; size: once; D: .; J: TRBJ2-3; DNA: TGCAGCGTTGAGGGACTCACAGATACGCAGTATTTT; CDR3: CSVEGLTDTQYF
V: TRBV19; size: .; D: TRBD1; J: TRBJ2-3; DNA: TGTGCCAGTAGCAGGGGGACAGGCGCGGCAGATACGCAGTATTTT; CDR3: CASSRGTGAADTQYF
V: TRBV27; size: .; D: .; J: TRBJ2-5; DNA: TGTGCCAGCAGTGCATCTCCGCAGGGGACCCAGTACTTC; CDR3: CASSASPQGTQYF
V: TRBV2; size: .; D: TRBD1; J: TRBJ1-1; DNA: TGTGCCAGCAGATACCGGGACAGGGGGGGGAGGGCTTTCTTT; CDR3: CASRYRDRGGRAFF
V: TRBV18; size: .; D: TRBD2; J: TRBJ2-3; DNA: TGTGCCAGCTCCGGGACTAGCGAGTCAGATACGCAGTATTTT; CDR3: CASSGTSESDTQYF
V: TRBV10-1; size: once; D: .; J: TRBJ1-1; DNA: TGCGCCAGCAGTGAATTCCAAGGGACGGAGGGGACTGAAGCTTTCTTT; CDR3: CASSEFQGTEGTEAFF
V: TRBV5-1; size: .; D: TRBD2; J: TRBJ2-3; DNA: TGCGCCAGCAGCTTGGGCCTAGCGGGAGCGGGAGATACGCAGTATTTT; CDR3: CASSLGLAGAGDTQYF
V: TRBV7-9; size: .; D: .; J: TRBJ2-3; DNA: TGTGCCAGCAGCTTAGGTCCGGGTTTAAGTTATTTT; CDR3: CASSLGPGLSYF
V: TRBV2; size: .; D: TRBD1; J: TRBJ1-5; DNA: TGTGCCAGCAGTACAGGGGAGGGCAATCAGCCCCAGCATTTT; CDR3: CASSTGEGNQPQHF